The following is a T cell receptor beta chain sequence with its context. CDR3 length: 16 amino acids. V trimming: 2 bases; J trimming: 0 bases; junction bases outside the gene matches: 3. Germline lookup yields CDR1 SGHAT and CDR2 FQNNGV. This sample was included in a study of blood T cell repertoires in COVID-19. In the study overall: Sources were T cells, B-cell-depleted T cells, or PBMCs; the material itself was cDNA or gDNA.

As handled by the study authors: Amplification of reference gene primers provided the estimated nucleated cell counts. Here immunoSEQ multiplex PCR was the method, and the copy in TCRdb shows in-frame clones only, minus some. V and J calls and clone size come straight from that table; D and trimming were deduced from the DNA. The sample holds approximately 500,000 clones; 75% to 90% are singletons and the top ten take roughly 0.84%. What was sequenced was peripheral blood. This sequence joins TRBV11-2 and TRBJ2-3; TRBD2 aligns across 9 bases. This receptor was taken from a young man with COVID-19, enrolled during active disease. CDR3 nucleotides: TGTGCCAGCAGCTTAAGGCGGGGGGGAAGCACAGATACGCAGTATTTT. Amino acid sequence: CASSLRRGGSTDTQYF.